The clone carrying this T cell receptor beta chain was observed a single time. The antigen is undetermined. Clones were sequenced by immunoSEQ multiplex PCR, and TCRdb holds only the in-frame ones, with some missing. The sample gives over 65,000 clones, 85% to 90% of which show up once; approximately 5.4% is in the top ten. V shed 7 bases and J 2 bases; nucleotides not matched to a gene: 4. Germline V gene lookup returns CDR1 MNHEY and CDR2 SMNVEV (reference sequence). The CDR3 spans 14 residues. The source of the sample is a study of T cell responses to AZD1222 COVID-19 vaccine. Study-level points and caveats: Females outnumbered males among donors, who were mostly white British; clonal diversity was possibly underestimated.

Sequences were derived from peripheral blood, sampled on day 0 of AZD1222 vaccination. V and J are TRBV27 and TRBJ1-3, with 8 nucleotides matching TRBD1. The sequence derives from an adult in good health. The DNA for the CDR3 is TGTGCCAGCAAGAGGACAGGGACTGGAAACACCATATATTTT. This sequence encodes CASKRTGTGNTIYF.